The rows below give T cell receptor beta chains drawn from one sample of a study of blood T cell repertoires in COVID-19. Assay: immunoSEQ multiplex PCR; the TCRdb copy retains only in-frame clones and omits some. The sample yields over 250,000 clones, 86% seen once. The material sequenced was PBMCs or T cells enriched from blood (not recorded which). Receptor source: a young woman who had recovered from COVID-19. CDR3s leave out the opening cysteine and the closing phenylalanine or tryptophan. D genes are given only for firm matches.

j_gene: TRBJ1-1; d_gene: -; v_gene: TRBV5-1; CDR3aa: ASSPGDTEAF
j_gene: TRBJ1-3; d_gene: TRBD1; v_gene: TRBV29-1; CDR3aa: SVVSGGSGNTIY
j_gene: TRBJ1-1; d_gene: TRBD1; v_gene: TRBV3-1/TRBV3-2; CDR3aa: ATGTENTEAF
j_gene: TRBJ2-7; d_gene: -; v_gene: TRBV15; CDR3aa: ATSREGGNYEQY
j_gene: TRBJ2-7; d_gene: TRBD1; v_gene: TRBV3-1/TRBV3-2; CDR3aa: ASSQDTGERRDEQY
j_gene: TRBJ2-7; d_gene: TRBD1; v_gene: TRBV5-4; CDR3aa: ASSFQGASYEQY
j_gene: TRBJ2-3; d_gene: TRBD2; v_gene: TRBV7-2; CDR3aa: ASGTSGGTDTQY
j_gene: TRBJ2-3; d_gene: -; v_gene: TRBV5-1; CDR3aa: ASSPDYIWGVTDTQY
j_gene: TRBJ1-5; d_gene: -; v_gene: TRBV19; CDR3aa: ASSLTDREPQH
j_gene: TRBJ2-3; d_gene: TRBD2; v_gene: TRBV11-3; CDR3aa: ASSLYGAGGPNTDTQY
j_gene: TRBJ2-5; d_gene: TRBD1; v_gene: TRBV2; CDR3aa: ASVRDRGFQETQY
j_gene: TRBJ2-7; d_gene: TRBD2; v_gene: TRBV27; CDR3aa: ASSLFGLAGGSSYEQY
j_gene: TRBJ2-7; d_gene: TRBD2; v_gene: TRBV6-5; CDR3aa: ASSYPRAGGYEQY
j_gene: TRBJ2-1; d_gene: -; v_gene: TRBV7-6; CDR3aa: ASSPIDTIYNEQF
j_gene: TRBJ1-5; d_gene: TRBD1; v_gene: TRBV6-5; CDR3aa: ASSLQGVSNQPQH
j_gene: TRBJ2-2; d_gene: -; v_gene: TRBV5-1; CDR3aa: ASSLDNIGNTGELF
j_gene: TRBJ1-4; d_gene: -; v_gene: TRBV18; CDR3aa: ASSPFNNEKLF
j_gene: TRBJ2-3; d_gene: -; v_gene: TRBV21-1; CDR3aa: ASTPTKGLATDTQY
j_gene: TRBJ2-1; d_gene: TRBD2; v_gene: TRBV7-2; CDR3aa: ASSYPSSGLSDNEQF
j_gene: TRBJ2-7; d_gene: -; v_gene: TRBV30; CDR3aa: AWSARANSYEQY
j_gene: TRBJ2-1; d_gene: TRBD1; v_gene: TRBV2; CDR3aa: ASSATRTGLNEQF
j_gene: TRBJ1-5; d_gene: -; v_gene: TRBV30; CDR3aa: AWSVPWSGVLSNQPQH
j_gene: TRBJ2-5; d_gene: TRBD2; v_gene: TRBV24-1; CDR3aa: ATSDTRSGETQY
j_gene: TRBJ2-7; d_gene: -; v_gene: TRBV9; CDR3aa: ASSVDPGLSYEQY
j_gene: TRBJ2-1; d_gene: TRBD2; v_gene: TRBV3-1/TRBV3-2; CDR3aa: ASSQTSGEQF
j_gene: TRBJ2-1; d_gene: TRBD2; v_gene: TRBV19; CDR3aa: ASSIGGAGGPPGDNEQF
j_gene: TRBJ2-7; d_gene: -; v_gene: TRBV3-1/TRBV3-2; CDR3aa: ASSQVATPPYEQY
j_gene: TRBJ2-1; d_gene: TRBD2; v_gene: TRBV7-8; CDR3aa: ASSLVASGGSEQF
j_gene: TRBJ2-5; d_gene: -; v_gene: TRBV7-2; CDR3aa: ASSLGVGLETQY
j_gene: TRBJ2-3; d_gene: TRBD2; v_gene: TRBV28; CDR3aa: ASRPVTSGRADTQY
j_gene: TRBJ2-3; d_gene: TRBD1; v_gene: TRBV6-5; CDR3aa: ASTPDRDRLDTQY
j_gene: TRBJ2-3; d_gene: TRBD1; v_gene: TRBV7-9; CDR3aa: ASSPTRQGAFTDTQY
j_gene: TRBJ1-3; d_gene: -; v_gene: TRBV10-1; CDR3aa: ASAHPRRFRGNTIY
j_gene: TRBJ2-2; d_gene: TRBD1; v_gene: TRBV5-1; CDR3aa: ASSFGDRDTGELF
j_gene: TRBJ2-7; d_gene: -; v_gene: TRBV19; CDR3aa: ASSMGELGYEQY
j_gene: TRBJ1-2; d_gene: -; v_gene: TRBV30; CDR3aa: AWSKTGDYGYT
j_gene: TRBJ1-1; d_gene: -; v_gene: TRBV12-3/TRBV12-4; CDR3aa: ASSPQQGAEAF
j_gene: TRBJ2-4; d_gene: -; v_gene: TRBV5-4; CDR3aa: ASSILLPFIAKNIQY
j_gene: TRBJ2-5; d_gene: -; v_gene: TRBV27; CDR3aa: ATNPLGEETQY
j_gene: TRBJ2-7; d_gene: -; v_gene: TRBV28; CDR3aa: ASSLQETRYEQY
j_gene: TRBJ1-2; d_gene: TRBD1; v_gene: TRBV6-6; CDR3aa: ASRESGTGAYGYT
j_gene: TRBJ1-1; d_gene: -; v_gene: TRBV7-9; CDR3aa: ASSLTYRDTGEAF
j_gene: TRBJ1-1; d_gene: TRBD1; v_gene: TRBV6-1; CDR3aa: ASSERTGRGTEAF
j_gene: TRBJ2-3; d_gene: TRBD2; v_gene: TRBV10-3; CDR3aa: AISESNPSGDTQY
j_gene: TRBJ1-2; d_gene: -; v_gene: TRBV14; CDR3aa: ASSQDDRYYGYT